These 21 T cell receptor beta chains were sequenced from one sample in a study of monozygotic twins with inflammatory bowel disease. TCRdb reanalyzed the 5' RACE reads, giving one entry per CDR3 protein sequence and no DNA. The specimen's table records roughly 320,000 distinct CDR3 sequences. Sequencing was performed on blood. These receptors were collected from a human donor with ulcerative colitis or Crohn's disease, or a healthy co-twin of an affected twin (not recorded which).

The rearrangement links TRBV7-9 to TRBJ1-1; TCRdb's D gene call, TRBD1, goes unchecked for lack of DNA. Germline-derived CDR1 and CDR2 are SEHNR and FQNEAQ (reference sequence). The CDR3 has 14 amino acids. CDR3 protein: CASRLDRAQTEAFF.

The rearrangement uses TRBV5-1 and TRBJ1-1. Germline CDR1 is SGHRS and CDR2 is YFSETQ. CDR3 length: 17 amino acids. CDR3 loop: CASSLLSGNFMNTEAFF. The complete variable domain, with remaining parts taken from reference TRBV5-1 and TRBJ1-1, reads KAGVTQTPRYLIKTRGQQVTLSCSPISGHRSVSWYQQTPGQGLQFLFEYFSETQRNKGNFPGRFSGRQFSNSRSEMNVSTLELGDSALYLCASSLLSGNFMNTEAFFGQGTRLTVV.

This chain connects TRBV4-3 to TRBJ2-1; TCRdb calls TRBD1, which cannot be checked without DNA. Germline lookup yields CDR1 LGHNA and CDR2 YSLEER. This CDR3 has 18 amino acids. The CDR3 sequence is CASSQGSVWAGRGNEQFF.

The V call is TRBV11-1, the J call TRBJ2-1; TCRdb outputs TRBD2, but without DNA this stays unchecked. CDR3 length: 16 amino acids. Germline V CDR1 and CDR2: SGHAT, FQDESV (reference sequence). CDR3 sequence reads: CASSLPREGRGTEQFF.

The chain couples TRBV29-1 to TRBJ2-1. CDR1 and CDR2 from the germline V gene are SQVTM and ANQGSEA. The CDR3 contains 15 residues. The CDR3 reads CSVEDEQSPYNEQFF.

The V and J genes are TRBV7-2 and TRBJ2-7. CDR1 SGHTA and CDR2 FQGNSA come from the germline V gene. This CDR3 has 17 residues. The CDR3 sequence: CASSLPNRWTGSHEQYF.

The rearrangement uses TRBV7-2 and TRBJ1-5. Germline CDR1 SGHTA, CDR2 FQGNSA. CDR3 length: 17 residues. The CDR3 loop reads CASSLYGQRRTNQPQHF.

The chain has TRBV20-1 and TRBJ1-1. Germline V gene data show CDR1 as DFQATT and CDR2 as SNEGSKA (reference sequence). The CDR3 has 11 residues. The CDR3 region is CSAPRNTEAFF.

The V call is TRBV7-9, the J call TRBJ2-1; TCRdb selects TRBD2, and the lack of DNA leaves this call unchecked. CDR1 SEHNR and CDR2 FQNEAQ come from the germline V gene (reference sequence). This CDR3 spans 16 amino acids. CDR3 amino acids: CASSLPRLAGGNEQFF. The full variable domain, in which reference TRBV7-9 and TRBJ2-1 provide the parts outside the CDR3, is DTGVSQNPRHKITKRGQNVTFRCDPISEHNRLYWYRQTLGQGPEFLTYFQNEAQLEKSRLLSDRFSAERPKGSFSTLEIQRTEQGDSAMYLCASSLPRLAGGNEQFFGPGTRLTVL.

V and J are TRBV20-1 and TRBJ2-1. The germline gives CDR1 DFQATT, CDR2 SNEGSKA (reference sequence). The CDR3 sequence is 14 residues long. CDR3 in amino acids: CSASLWATYNEQFF.

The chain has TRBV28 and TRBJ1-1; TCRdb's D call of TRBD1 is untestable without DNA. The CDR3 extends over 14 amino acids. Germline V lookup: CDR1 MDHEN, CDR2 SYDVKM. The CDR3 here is CASRTLRDLAEAFF.

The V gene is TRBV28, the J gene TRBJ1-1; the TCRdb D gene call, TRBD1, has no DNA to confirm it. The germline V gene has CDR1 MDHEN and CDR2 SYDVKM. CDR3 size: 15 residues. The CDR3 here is CASRPPTGGRKEAFF.

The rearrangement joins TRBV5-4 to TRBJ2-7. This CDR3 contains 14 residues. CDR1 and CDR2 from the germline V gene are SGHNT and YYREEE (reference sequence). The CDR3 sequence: CASSFGSAADEQYF.

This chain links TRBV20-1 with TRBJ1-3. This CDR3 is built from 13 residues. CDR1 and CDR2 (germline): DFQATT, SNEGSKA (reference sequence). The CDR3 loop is CSANNPSGNTIYF.

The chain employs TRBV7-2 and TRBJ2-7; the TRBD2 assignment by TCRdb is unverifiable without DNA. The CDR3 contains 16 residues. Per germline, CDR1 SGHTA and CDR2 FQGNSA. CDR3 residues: CASSLGGGGVAYEQYF.

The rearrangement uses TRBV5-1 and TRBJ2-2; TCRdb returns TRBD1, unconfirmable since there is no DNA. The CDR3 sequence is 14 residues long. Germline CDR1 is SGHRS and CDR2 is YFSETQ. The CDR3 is CASSFAGETGELFF.

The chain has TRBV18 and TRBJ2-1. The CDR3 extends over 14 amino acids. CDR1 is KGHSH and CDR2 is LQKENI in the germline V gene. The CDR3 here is CASSPRGVRSEQFF.

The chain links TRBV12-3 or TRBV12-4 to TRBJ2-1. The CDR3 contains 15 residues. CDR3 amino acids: CASSLTGAFYNEQFF.

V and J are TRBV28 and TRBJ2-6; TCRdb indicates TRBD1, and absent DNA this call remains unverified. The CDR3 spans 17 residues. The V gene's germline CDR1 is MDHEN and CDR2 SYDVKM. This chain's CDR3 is CASLDVGGATGANVLTF. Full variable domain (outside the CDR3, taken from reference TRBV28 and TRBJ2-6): DVKVTQSSRYLVKRTGEKVFLECVQDMDHENMFWYRQDPGLGLRLIYFSYDVKMKEKGDIPEGYSVSREKKERFSLILESASTNQTSMYLCASLDVGGATGANVLTFGAGSRLTVL.

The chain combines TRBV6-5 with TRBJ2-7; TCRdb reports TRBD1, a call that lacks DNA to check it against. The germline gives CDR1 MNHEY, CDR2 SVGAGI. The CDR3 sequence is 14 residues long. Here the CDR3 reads CASSYYPGGYEQYF.

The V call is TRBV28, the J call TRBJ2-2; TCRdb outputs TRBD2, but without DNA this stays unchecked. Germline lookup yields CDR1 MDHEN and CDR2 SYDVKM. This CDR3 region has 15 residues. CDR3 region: CASRAGGAGTGELFF. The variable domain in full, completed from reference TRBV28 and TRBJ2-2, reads DVKVTQSSRYLVKRTGEKVFLECVQDMDHENMFWYRQDPGLGLRLIYFSYDVKMKEKGDIPEGYSVSREKKERFSLILESASTNQTSMYLCASRAGGAGTGELFFGEGSRLTVL.